One sample yielded the 12 T cell receptor beta chains listed below, sequenced in a study of shared clonotypes between healthy human individuals. Data came from immunoSEQ multiplex PCR; TCRdb stores just in-frame clones and leaves some out. The data show more than 1,200,000 clones, 98% seen once. The sequenced material came from naive CD4+ T cells sorted from blood. As to subset: CD45RA+ positively selected. These receptors were collected from a man under 40 in good health.

The gene calls are TRBV12-2 and TRBJ2-3; the tabulated D call, TRBD2, remains unverified against the DNA. TRBV12-2 constitutes a pseudogene. The CDR3 has 17 amino acids. The CDR3 loop reads CASRFLWSGDSTDTQYF. The CDR3, as DNA: TGTGCAAGTCGCTTCCTATGGAGCGGGGATAGCACAGATACGCAGTATTTT.

The gene calls are TRBV10-2 and TRBJ1-5; D unresolved. The CDR3 is 10 amino acids. The V gene's germline CDR1 is WSHSY and CDR2 SAAADI. The germline V and J ends were trimmed by 7 bases and 16 bases, with 14 bases remaining between them. CDR3 coding DNA: TGCGCCAGCAACGGACCACCCCGACATTTT. Its protein product is CASNGPPRHF.

The chain links TRBV2 to TRBJ2-2; 10 bases fit TRBD2. The CDR3 consists of 16 residues. CDR1 is SNHLY, CDR2 FYNNEI, per germline. Trimming at V came to 6 bases and at J to 6 bases, leaving 10 bases not matched to a gene. The CDR3 DNA is TGTGCCAGCAGACCCCTAGCGGGAGAGTTGTCCGGGGAGCTGTTTTTT. Protein: CASRPLAGELSGELFF. Complete variable domain (other parts from reference TRBV2 and TRBJ2-2): EPEVTQTPSHQVTQMGQEVILRCVPISNHLYFYWYRQILGQKVEFLVSFYNNEISEKSEIFDDQFSVERPDGSNFTLKIRSTKLEDSAMYFCASRPLAGELSGELFFGEGSRLTVL.

The chain recombines TRBV29-1 with TRBJ1-4; D not resolved. The V gene's germline CDR1 is SQVTM and CDR2 ANQGSEA. Trimming pared 4 bases from V and 0 bases from J, leaving 6 bases between. The CDR3 has 13 residues. DNA of the CDR3: TGCAGCGTTGGGTCTGCAACTAATGAAAAACTGTTTTTT. Its translation: CSVGSATNEKLFF.

This chain links TRBV7-2 with TRBJ1-2; D uncertain. Germline CDR1 reads SGHTA; CDR2 reads FQGNSA. V was clipped by 0 bases and J by 2 bases, with 7 bases between them. This CDR3 has 14 residues. In DNA form, the CDR3 reads TGTGCCAGCAGCTTAGCAGGCTCGAACTATGGCTACACCTTC. Translated: CASSLAGSNYGYTF.

Concerning this clone: The DNA is left out, because the CDR3 cannot be placed on it with certainty; the CDR3 is given as TCRdb lists it. The rearrangement joins TRBV21-1 to TRBJ2-3; the table gives TRBD2 as D, unverified against the DNA. TRBV21-1 is given as a pseudogene. Inclusive of both ends, the CDR3 amounts to 17 amino acids. CDR3 sequence: CASSKEWDYRCTDTQYF.

The rearrangement links TRBV5-1 to TRBJ2-2; 10 nucleotides agree with TRBD2. The CDR3 contains 18 residues. Germline CDR1 reads SGHRS; CDR2 reads YFSETQ. V dropped 1 base and J dropped 4; count of bases not matched to a gene: 10. In nucleotides, the CDR3 is TGCGCCAGCAGCTTGAGGCCCCTAGCGGGAGATGTCACCGGGGAGCTGTTTTTT. Translated: CASSLRPLAGDVTGELFF.

This clone was recorded only once. This rearrangement joins TRBV5-1 to TRBJ2-1; 7 bases map to TRBD1. This CDR3 is built from 15 residues. Germline lookup yields CDR1 SGHRS and CDR2 YFSETQ. The junction had 5 bases not matched to a gene; V was cut back by 3 bases and J by 2 bases. The CDR3 region is CASSSTGVAYNEQFF. The CDR3 nucleotides are TGCGCCAGCAGCTCTACAGGGGTTGCCTACAATGAGCAGTTCTTC.

The chain carries TRBV9 and TRBJ2-1, with D maybe TRBD2 (6 bases). CDR3 length: 15 residues. Trimming left V 3 bases short and J 1 base short, with 11 bases between. CDR1 is SGDLS, CDR2 YYNGEE, per germline. As DNA, the CDR3 is TGTGCCAGCAGCGGCCGGGACTCGTCCTACAATGAGCAGTTCTTC. Its translation is CASSGRDSSYNEQFF. Combining the CDR3 with reference TRBV9 and TRBJ2-1 gives the whole variable domain DSGVTQTPKHLITATGQRVTLRCSPRSGDLSVYWYQQSLDQGLQFLIQYYNGEERAKGNILERFSAQQFPDLHSELNLSSLELGDSALYFCASSGRDSSYNEQFFGPGTRLTVL.

This clone was found once. The rearrangement joins TRBV2 to TRBJ2-1, with a possible D match to TRBD1 (6 bases). The V end lost 0 bases, the J end lost 15 bases, and 15 bases lay between the germline ends. This CDR3 is 13 amino acids long. CDR1 SNHLY and CDR2 FYNNEI come from the germline V gene. The CDR3 DNA reads TGTGCCAGCAGTGAAGCAGGGACACCTCAATGGTTCTTC. Protein sequence: CASSEAGTPQWFF.

The chain employs TRBV18 and TRBJ2-1; D assignment may be TRBD1 or TRBD2 (5 bases each). Germline V lookup: CDR1 KGHSH, CDR2 LQKENI. CDR3 length: 15 amino acids. V gave up 4 bases and J gave up 12 bases, with 22 bases separating them. The CDR3 spells CASSLRRDPKVVQFF. In DNA form, the CDR3 reads TGTGCCAGCTCACTCCGCCGGGACCCCAAAGTGGTGCAGTTCTTC.

This chain links TRBV5-1 with TRBJ2-1; a weak D match, TRBD2 (9 bases). Trimming cost V 4 bases and J 2 bases, with 22 bases left between them. Germline V gene lookup returns CDR1 SGHRS and CDR2 YFSETQ. The length of the CDR3 is 18 residues. In DNA form, the CDR3 reads TGCGCCAGCAGCCCGACAGGGGCACTAGCGGGCACCTACAATGAGCAGTTCTTC. This codes for CASSPTGALAGTYNEQFF.